The present T cell receptor beta chain was sequenced within a study of blood T cell repertoires in COVID-19. For the study at large: Sites in the United States, Italy and Spain provided acute and convalescent COVID-19 samples.

This CDR3 is built from 16 residues. The V gene's germline CDR1 is SGHNT and CDR2 YYREEE (reference sequence). The ends lost 4 bases at V and 2 bases at J; junction bases unmatched: 4. Clones were sequenced by immunoSEQ multiplex PCR, and TCRdb holds only the in-frame ones, with some missing. The table shows hundreds of thousands of clones, with over 70% occurring only once. The chain is built from TRBV5-4 and TRBJ2-3; 13 positions match TRBD2. Sequencing used peripheral blood. The sequence came from a woman aged 40 to 49 who had recovered from COVID-19. This chain's CDR3 is CASSRGLAGDTDTQYF. Written as DNA, the CDR3 is TGTGCCAGCAGCAGAGGACTAGCGGGGGACACAGATACGCAGTATTTT.